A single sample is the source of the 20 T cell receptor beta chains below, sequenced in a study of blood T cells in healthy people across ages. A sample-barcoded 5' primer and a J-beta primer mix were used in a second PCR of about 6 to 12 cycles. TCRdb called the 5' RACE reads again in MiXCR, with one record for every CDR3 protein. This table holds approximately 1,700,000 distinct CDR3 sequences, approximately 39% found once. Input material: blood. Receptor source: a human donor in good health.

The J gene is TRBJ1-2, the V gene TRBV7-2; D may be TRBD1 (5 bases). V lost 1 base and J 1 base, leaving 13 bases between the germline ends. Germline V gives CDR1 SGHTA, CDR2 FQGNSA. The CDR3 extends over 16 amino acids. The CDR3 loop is CASSLEAPGVNYGYTF. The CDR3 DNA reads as TGTGCCAGCAGCTTAGAAGCCCCGGGGGTTAACTATGGCTACACCTTC.

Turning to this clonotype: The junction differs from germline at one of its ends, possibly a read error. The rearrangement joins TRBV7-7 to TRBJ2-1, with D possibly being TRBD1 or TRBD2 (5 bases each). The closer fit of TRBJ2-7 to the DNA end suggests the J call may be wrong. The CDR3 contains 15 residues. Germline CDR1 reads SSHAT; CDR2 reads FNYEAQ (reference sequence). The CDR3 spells CASSLYGASYNEQYF. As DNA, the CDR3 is TGTGCTAGCAGCTTATACGGGGCTTCCTACAATGAGCAGTACTTC.

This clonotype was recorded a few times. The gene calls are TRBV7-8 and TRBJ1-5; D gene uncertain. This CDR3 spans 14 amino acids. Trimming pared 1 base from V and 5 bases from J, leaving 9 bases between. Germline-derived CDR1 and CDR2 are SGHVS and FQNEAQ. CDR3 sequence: CASSLGTSYQPQHF. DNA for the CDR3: TGTGCCAGCAGCTTAGGGACCTCTTATCAGCCCCAGCATTTT.

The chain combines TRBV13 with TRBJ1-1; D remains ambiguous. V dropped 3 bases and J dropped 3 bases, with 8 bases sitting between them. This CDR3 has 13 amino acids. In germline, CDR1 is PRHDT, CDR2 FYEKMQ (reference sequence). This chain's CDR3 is CASSFAIDTEAFF. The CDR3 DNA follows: TGTGCCAGCAGCTTTGCAATAGACACTGAAGCTTTCTTT.

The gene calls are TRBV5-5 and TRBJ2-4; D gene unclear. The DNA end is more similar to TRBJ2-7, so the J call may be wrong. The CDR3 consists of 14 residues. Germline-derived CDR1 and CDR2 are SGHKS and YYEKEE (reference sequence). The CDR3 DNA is TGTGCCAGCAGCTTGGAGGCTCTACTCTACGAGCAGTACTTC. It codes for CASSLEALLYEQYF.

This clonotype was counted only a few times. The CDR3 nucleotides read TGTGCCAGCAGCCAGACGGGGCGGCGGGGCCCTCAAGAGACCCAGTACTTC. It translates to CASSQTGRRGPQETQYF. The V call is TRBV14, the J call TRBJ2-5; a weak D match, TRBD2 (6 bases). From germline, CDR1 is SGHDN and CDR2 FVKESK. This CDR3 comprises 17 residues. With 3 bases removed from V and 2 bases from J, the gap between germline ends came to 19 bases.

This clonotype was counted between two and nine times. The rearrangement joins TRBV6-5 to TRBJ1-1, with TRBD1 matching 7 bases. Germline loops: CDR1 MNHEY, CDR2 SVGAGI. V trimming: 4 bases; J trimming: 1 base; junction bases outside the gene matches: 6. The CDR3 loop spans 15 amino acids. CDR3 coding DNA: TGTGCCAGCAGTTCTGTGACAGGGAGGAACACTGAAGCTTTCTTT. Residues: CASSSVTGRNTEAFF.

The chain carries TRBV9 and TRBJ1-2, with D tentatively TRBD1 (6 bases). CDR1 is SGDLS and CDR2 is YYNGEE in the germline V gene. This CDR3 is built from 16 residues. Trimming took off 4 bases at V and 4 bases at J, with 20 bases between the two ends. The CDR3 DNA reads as TGTGCCAGCAGCCCCTCGGACAGACCTGAGGTCTATGGCTACACCTTC. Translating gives CASSPSDRPEVYGYTF.

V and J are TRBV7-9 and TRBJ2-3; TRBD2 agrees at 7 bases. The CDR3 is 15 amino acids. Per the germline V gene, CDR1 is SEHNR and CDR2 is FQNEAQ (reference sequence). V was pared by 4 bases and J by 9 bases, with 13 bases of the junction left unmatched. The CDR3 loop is CASSSTGGPAFTQYF. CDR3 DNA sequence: TGTGCCAGCAGCTCCACGGGGGGACCGGCTTTCACGCAGTATTTT.

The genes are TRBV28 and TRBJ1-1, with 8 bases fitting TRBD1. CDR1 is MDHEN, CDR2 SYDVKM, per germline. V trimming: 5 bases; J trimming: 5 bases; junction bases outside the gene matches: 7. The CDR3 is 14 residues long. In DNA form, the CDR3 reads TGTGCCAGCAGTATCGGACAGGGAAGTACTGAAGCTTTCTTT. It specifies CASSIGQGSTEAFF.

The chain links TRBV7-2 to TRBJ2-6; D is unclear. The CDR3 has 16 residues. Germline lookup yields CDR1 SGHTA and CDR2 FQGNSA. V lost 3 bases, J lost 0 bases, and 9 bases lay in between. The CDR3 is CASSFGGSSGANVLTF. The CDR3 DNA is TGTGCCAGCAGCTTCGGCGGATCCTCTGGGGCCAACGTCCTGACTTTC. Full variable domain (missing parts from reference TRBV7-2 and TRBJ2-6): GAGVSQSPSNKVTEKGKDVELRCDPISGHTALYWYRQSLGQGLEFLIYFQGNSAPDKSGLPSDRFSAERTGGSVSTLTIQRTQQEDSAVYLCASSFGGSSGANVLTFGAGSRLTVL.

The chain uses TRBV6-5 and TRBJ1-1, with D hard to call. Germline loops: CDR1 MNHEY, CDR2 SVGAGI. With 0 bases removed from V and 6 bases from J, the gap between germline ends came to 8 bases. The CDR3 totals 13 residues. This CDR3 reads CASSYSLYSEAFF. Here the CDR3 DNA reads TGTGCCAGCAGTTACTCCCTTTACTCTGAAGCTTTCTTT.

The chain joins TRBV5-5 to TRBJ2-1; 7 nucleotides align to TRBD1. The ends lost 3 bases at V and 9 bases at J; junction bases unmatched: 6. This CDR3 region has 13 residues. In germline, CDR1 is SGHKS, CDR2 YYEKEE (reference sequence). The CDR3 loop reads CASSWDSRPEQFF. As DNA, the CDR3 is TGTGCCAGCAGCTGGGACAGCCGTCCTGAGCAGTTCTTC.

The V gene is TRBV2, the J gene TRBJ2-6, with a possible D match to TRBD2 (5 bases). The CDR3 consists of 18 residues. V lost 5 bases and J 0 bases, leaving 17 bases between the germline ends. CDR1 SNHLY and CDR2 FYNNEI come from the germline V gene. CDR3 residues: CASSSTGYLLSGANVLTF. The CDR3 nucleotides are TGTGCCAGCAGTTCAACGGGATACCTCCTCTCTGGGGCCAACGTCCTGACTTTC. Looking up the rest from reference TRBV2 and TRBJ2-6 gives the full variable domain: EPEVTQTPSHQVTQMGQEVILRCVPISNHLYFYWYRQILGQKVEFLVSFYNNEISEKSEIFDDQFSVERPDGSNFTLKIRSTKLEDSAMYFCASSSTGYLLSGANVLTFGAGSRLTVL.

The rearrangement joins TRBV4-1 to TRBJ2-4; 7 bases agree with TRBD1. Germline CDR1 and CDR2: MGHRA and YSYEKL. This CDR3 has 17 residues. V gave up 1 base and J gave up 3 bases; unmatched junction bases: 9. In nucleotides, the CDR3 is TGCGCCAGCAGCCAAGCCCCCCAGGGACAGCGCAAAAACATTCAGTACTTC. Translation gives CASSQAPQGQRKNIQYF.

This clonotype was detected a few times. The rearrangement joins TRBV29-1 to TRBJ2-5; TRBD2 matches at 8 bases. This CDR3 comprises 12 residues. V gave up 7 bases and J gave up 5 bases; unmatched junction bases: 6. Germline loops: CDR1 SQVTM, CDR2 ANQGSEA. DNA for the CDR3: TGCAGCGCTTTTAGCGGGGAGGAGACCCAGTACTTC. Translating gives CSAFSGEETQYF.

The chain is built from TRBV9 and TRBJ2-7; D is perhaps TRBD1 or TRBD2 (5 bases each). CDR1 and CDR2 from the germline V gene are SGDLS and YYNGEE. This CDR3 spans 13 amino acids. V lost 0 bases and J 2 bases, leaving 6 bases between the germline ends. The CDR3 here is CASSVEGPYEQYF. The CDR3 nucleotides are TGTGCCAGCAGCGTAGAGGGACCCTACGAGCAGTACTTC.

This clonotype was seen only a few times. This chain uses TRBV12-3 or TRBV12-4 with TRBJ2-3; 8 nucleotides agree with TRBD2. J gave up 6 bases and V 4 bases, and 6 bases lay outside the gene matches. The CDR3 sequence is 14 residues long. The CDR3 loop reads CASSSGLGPDTQYF. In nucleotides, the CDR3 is TGTGCCAGCAGTTCGGGACTAGGTCCCGATACGCAGTATTTT.

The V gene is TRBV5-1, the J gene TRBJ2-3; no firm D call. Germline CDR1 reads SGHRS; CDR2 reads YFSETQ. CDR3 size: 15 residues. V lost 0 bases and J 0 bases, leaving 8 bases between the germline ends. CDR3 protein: CASSLVSASTDTQYF. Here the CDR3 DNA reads TGCGCCAGCAGCTTGGTATCCGCTAGCACAGATACGCAGTATTTT.

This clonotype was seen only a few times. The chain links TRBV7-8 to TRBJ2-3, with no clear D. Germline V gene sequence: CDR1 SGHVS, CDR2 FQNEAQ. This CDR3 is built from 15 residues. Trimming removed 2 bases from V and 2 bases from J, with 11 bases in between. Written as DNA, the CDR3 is TGTGCCAGCAGCTTATCGGGTCAGTTCACAGATACGCAGTATTTT. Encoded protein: CASSLSGQFTDTQYF.